The present TCR beta chain was sequenced within a study of T cell responses to AZD1222 COVID-19 vaccine (dated by TCRdb to about 2021). About the full investigation: A total of approximately 230 trial participants underwent TCR sequencing, of whom about 210 received two doses of AZD1222 and around 26 received two doses of the MenACWY control vaccine. Trial participants were enrolled into age subgroups of 18-55, 56-69 and 70-plus years, which contained about 150, 28 and 57 TCR-sequenced participants, respectively. On the study overall, not on this receptor specifically: Only six or seven AZD1222 recipients were SARS-CoV-2 seropositive at baseline, limiting conclusions about previously exposed vaccinees. After two AZD1222 doses, spike-specific TCR breadth and depth were significantly higher than at day 0 and than in MenACWY recipients. Because no day 14 peak-response samples were available, the repertoires could be characterized only after the peak T cell response. Participants were mostly white British and included more females than males, and it was suggested by the authors that clonal diversity may have been underestimated. Reportedly, almost half of the unique spike-specific TCRs recognized epitopes lying outside the regions that are mutated in the B.1.351 and B.1.1.7 variants. The vaccine-associated CD4 TCRs covered the entire spike protein, and the dominant responses fell in regions 160-218 and 743-854. The 56-69-year group was small, and its depth increase did not reach significance, likely because of low power.

The sample's time point, from its label and the paper: baseline before first vaccination. In the paper's terms, the treatment or condition label means: meningococcal conjugate vaccine given as trial control. Samples from vaccinated people were obtained from the UK trials COV001 and COV002, which included a single-blind randomized controlled phase 2/3 trial of AZD1222 (ChAdOx1 nCoV-19) in healthy adults. For TCRbeta chain sequencing, PBMC samples were collected from trial participants at day 0 and at day 28 after the second dose. The CDR3 regions of human TCRbeta chains were subjected to immunosequencing. The authors' pipeline ran thus. TCRs in the repertoires were matched against a reference library of SARS-CoV-2-specific TCRs that had been generated with the MIRA antigen-specificity platform. Breadth was defined as the fraction of unique TCRs that were SARS-CoV-2-associated, and depth was defined as the fraction of total T cells that were SARS-CoV-2-associated. Using the MIRA data, each spike-specific TCR was assigned both to the spike region to which the TCR was reactive and to a CD4 or CD8 class. Log10-transformed breadth and depth values were compared by one-way ANOVA with Sidak's multiple comparisons tests. TCRdb re-hosts the immuneACCESS table, in-frame sequences only. Its copies lack some clones; in the studies checked, an unresolved V gene accounts for under half of them, and the cause for the rest is not known. V and J calls and clone size follow that table, whereas D and trimming were derived from the DNA. The sample records tens of thousands of clones, nearly 90% of which are singletons. The biggest ten clones account for about 5.5% of the sample.

The CDR3 runs 15 amino acids, cysteine and phenylalanine included. CDR3 DNA only is kept here, 45 bases in frame from base 1. Looking up the germline V gene (reference sequence) yields CDR1 MNHEY and CDR2 SMNVEV. Relative to germline, V is missing 7 bases and J is missing 4 bases, with 12 bases of the junction outside any gene match. This clone was found once. This clone's antigen is unknown. No clone much larger than this one lies a single base away; base qualities are absent. The sequence is built from TRBV27 and TRBJ2-7; 8 junctional bases match TRBD1. This TCR came from an adult in good health. The sample here was peripheral blood, taken on day 0 of MenACWY control vaccination. The CDR3 reads CASKYAGGDSYEQYF. The DNA sequence is TGTGCCAGCAAATACGCAGGGGGCGATTCGTACGAGCAGTACTTC.